The text below deals with one T cell receptor beta chain. Its antigen remains unknown. This sample includes further DNA sequences coding for the same CDR3. Sequencing used immunoSEQ multiplex PCR; TCRdb keeps in-frame clones, though not all of them. The table includes a few hundred thousand clones, 65% to 70% detected once. The sample is drawn from a study of shared clonotypes between healthy human individuals. Turning to the study itself: Serving as donors were two women and a few men, whose ages spanned 18 to 49.

Germline-derived CDR1 and CDR2 are LNHDA and SQIVND (reference sequence). The CDR3 consists of 12 residues. V lost 1 base and J lost 4, with 4 bases in between. Whole-study findings and limits: Larger estimated richness was generally seen in naive subsets than in memory subsets.

This receptor was obtained from a man between 25 and 39 years old in good health. The chain carries TRBV19 and TRBJ2-5; D unresolved. The sequencing input was memory CD4+ T cells sorted from blood. Subset here: CD45RA-negative fraction. CDR3 in DNA: TGTGCCAGTAGTATAGGGAGAGAGACCCAGTACTTC. Protein: CASSIGRETQYF.